One and the same sample provided the 16 T cell receptor beta chains below, sequenced in a study of OX40 agonist ivuxolimab in advanced cancers. Data came from immunoSEQ multiplex PCR; TCRdb stores just in-frame clones and leaves some out. The repertoire holds about 75,000 clones, with about 88% as singletons. The input for sequencing was CD4+ or CD8+ T cells sorted from blood, taken in a trial of the OX40 agonist ivuxolimab. These receptors were taken from an adult with an advanced solid tumor such as melanoma, head and neck, liver or kidney cancer.

Only one count was recorded for this clone. The rearrangement links TRBV28 to TRBJ2-7; 8 nucleotides agree with TRBD1. Trimming at V came to 6 bases and at J to 3 bases, leaving 4 bases not matched to a gene. Germline-derived CDR1 and CDR2 are MDHEN and SYDVKM. The CDR3 runs to 13 residues. The CDR3 here is CASSRTGRYEQYF. CDR3 coding DNA: TGTGCCAGCAGCCGGACAGGGCGCTACGAGCAGTACTTC.

This clone was seen at least ten times. The V and J genes are TRBV6-6 and TRBJ1-2; TRBD1 aligns across 9 bases. With V trimmed by 5 bases and J by 7 bases, 5 bases remained unmatched. The CDR3 spans 13 residues. The germline V gene has CDR1 MNHNY and CDR2 SVGAGI (reference sequence). The CDR3 DNA reads TGTGCCAGCAGTAGGACAGGGGACGGTGGCTACACCTTC. Residues: CASSRTGDGGYTF.

There are a few counts of this clone. The chain uses TRBV16 and TRBJ2-7; D gene unclear. The CDR3 is 14 amino acids. The germline V and J ends were trimmed by 0 bases and 3 bases, with 9 bases remaining between them. Germline V gene sequence: CDR1 KGHSY, CDR2 FQNENV. CDR3 nucleotides: TGTGCCAGCAGCCAATCGGCCGGAAGCTACGAGCAGTACTTC. Translated: CASSQSAGSYEQYF.

The rearrangement joins TRBV5-1 to TRBJ2-1, with D perhaps TRBD1 or TRBD2 (6 bases each). This CDR3 spans 14 amino acids. Germline-derived CDR1 and CDR2 are SGHRS and YFSETQ. V lost 0 bases to trimming and J lost 5 bases, with 9 bases between them. The CDR3 coding sequence is TGCGCCAGCAGCTTGGGGGGGGCCCACAATGAGCAGTTCTTC. It specifies CASSLGGAHNEQFF.

The chain couples TRBV30 to TRBJ1-4; a weak D match, TRBD1 (6 bases). Germline CDR1 is GTSNPN and CDR2 is SVGIG (reference sequence). The CDR3 runs 13 residues. V shed 3 bases and J shed 5 bases, with 10 bases lying between them. CDR3 DNA sequence: TGTGCCTGGAGCAGGGGAGGCAATGAAAAACTGTTTTTT. Its protein product is CAWSRGGNEKLFF.

V is TRBV7-6 and J is TRBJ1-2, with 8 bases fitting TRBD1. Germline loops: CDR1 SGHVS, CDR2 FNYEAQ. The CDR3 runs to 16 residues. V was clipped by 1 base and J by 8 bases; unmatched bases: 12. DNA for the CDR3: TGTGCCAGCAGCTTAGGTTCCGGACAGGGAATCGGCGGCTACACCTTC. It specifies CASSLGSGQGIGGYTF. The whole variable domain, filled in from reference TRBV7-6 and TRBJ1-2, reads GAGVSQSPRYKVTKRGQDVALRCDPISGHVSLYWYRQALGQGPEFLTYFNYEAQQDKSGLPNDRFSAERPEGSISTLTIQRTEQRDSAMYRCASSLGSGQGIGGYTFGSGTRLTVV.

The genes are TRBV18 and TRBJ1-1; D not resolved. In germline, CDR1 is KGHSH, CDR2 LQKENI. V lost 5 bases, J lost 6 bases, and 10 bases lay in between. CDR3 length: 12 amino acids. CDR3 DNA sequence: TGTGCCAGCTCAATTTTACCCGCTGAAGCTTTCTTT. This translates into CASSILPAEAFF.

The chain uses TRBV20-1 and TRBJ1-2, with D perhaps TRBD1 (5 bases). The CDR3 loop spans 10 amino acids. The V end was cut by 8 bases, the J end by 5 bases, with 9 bases between. Germline V gene data show CDR1 as DFQATT and CDR2 as SNEGSKA (reference sequence). The CDR3 DNA is TGCAGTTTTTGGGGGTATGGCTACACCTTC. Protein: CSFWGYGYTF.

The chain links TRBV5-1 to TRBJ1-3; perhaps TRBD1 as D (6 bases). This CDR3 comprises 13 residues. V lost 0 bases, J lost 8 bases, and 9 bases lay in between. The V gene's germline CDR1 is SGHRS and CDR2 YFSETQ. This CDR3 reads CASSLDREDTIYF. For the CDR3, the DNA is TGCGCCAGCAGCTTGGACAGGGAAGACACCATATATTTT.

The J gene is TRBJ2-3, the V gene TRBV7-9; tentative D call: TRBD2 (5 bases). With 6 bases removed from V and 4 bases from J, the gap between germline ends came to 5 bases. CDR1 SEHNR and CDR2 FQNEAQ come from the germline V gene (reference sequence). This CDR3 comprises 11 residues. In DNA, the CDR3 is TGTGCCAGCAGGGGAGCAGATACGCAGTATTTT. The encoded protein is CASRGADTQYF.

The chain recombines TRBV6-5 with TRBJ1-4; D is undetermined. CDR1 and CDR2 from the germline V gene are MNHEY and SVGAGI. V was clipped by 5 bases and J by 10 bases, with 14 bases between them. This CDR3 comprises 13 residues. The CDR3 reads CASSRTELGKLFF. For the CDR3, the DNA is TGTGCCAGCAGTAGAACCGAACTGGGAAAACTGTTTTTT.

The chain combines TRBV6-5 with TRBJ2-7, with 7 bases identical to TRBD1. The CDR3 extends over 15 amino acids. J lost 0 bases, V lost 6 bases, and 8 bases had no gene match. Germline V lookup: CDR1 MNHEY, CDR2 SVGAGI. CDR3 amino acids: CASRSHRDSSYEQYF. DNA for the CDR3: TGTGCCAGCAGATCCCACCGGGACAGCTCCTACGAGCAGTACTTC.

The CDR3 is CASRSSLGSYEQYF. Here the CDR3 DNA reads TGTGCCAGCAGGTCAAGCTTAGGGTCCTACGAGCAGTACTTC. The chain has TRBV6-1 and TRBJ2-7; no clear D. CDR1 and CDR2 (germline): MNHNS, SASEGT. Trimming removed 6 bases at V and 1 base at J, with 13 bases between. There are 14 residues in the CDR3.

The V gene is TRBV13, the J gene TRBJ1-1, with 7 bases lining up with TRBD1. This CDR3 comprises 14 residues. Trimming removed 7 bases from V and 0 bases from J; junction bases left unmatched: 5. In germline, CDR1 is PRHDT, CDR2 FYEKMQ (reference sequence). CDR3 in amino acids: CASTSGQVNTEAFF. In DNA, the CDR3 is TGTGCCAGCACCTCCGGACAGGTGAACACTGAAGCTTTCTTT.

CDR3 sequence (DNA): TGTGCCAGCAGCCCCGCAGCCCATTCTAACTATGGCTACACCTTC. Translation gives CASSPAAHSNYGYTF. The chain combines TRBV9 with TRBJ1-2; D gene uncertain. Between the trimmed V and J ends, which lost 4 bases and 0 bases, there was a span of 13 bases. CDR1 and CDR2 (germline): SGDLS, YYNGEE. The CDR3 sequence is 15 residues long.

V gene TRBV7-2 combines with J gene TRBJ2-3; 12 bases agree with TRBD2. Germline V CDR1 and CDR2: SGHTA, FQGNSA. V dropped 5 bases and J dropped 10; count of bases not matched to a gene: 7. The CDR3 is 14 amino acids. The CDR3 protein is CASSPSGGGGSQYF. CDR3 DNA: TGTGCCAGCAGCCCTAGCGGGGGGGGAGGTTCGCAGTATTTT.